These 7 T cell receptor beta chains originate from one sample sequenced in a study of glioma-infiltrating T cells after dendritic cell vaccination. The method was immunoSEQ multiplex PCR; TCRdb's version includes in-frame clones alone and lacks a portion of them. This sample carries roughly 41,000 clones, 70% to 85% of them seen once, and the ten largest clones take approximately 8.3%. This sample comprised blood, obtained before dendritic cell vaccination. All receptors derive from a human donor with glioblastoma.

The V call is TRBV11-3, the J call TRBJ2-7; unclear D gene. V was shortened by 2 bases and J by 2 bases, with 4 bases between the two germline ends. The CDR3 has 12 amino acids. Germline values: CDR1 SGHNT, CDR2 YENEEA. This chain's CDR3 is CASSLRAYEQYF. The CDR3 nucleotides read TGTGCCAGCAGCTTAAGAGCCTACGAGCAGTACTTC. The full variable domain, its missing parts supplied by reference TRBV11-3 and TRBJ2-7, is EAGVVQSPRYKIIEKKQPVAFWCNPISGHNTLYWYLQNLGQGPELLIRYENEEAVDDSQLPKDRFSAERLKGVDSTLKIQPAELGDSAVYLCASSLRAYEQYFGPGTRLTVT.

The chain recombines TRBV15 with TRBJ2-7, with 8 bases matching TRBD1. Germline V CDR1 and CDR2: LNHNV, YYDKDF (reference sequence). The CDR3 is made up of 13 amino acids. Trimming at V came to 5 bases and at J to 6 bases, leaving 6 bases not matched to a gene. The CDR3, as DNA: TGTGCCACCAGCTCTCAGACAGGGGTCGAGCAGTACTTC. This gives the protein CATSSQTGVEQYF.

This clone appeared a few times. This chain connects TRBV9 to TRBJ1-2; 7 bases line up with TRBD1. The germline V gene encodes CDR1 SGDLS and CDR2 YYNGEE. The V segment lost 0 bases and the J segment 5 bases; nucleotides outside the gene matches: 4. The CDR3 loop spans 14 amino acids. The CDR3 bases are TGTGCCAGCAGCGTAGATAACAGGGGATATGGCTACACCTTC. Translating gives CASSVDNRGYGYTF.

About this clone itself: The junction shows a germline mismatch at one end, possibly a read error. J is TRBJ1-2 and V is TRBV10-3; 7 nucleotides agree with TRBD1. Germline V gives CDR1 ENHRY, CDR2 SYGVKD. This CDR3 comprises 15 residues. The chain's CDR3 is CAISESGDSNYGYIF. The DNA of the CDR3 is TGTGCCATCAGTGAGTCTGGGGACAGTAACTATGGCTACATCTTC.

The chain couples TRBV6-1 to TRBJ1-3; D gene ambiguous. The CDR3 is 14 amino acids. In germline, CDR1 is MNHNS, CDR2 SASEGT. V dropped 8 bases and J dropped 0 bases, with 11 bases sitting between them. CDR3 in DNA: TGTGCCAGCCGAGTGTGGTACTCTGGAAACACCATATATTTT. This gives the protein CASRVWYSGNTIYF.

There are a few counts of this clone. This chain links TRBV28 with TRBJ2-3, with D maybe TRBD1 (5 bases). Germline CDR1 is MDHEN and CDR2 is SYDVKM. CDR3 length: 15 amino acids. The V end lost 2 bases, the J end lost 5 bases, and 14 bases lay between the germline ends. For the CDR3, the DNA is TGTGCCAGCAGTTTACCCAGCAGGGCAAAAGATACGCAGTATTTT. Translation: CASSLPSRAKDTQYF.

V usage is TRBV4-3 and J usage is TRBJ2-2; D is possibly TRBD2 (6 bases). The CDR3 contains 19 residues. Per germline, CDR1 LGHNA and CDR2 YSLEER. V dropped 0 bases and J dropped 4 bases, with 21 bases sitting between them. This CDR3 reads CASSQDMYAARGGTGELFF. The CDR3 coding sequence is TGCGCCAGCAGCCAAGATATGTATGCAGCACGGGGAGGCACCGGGGAGCTGTTTTTT.